These 8 T cell receptor beta chains share one sample of origin, sequenced in a study of OX40 agonist ivuxolimab in advanced cancers. Repertoires were generated with immunoSEQ multiplex PCR, while TCRdb's copy carries only in-frame clones and drops some. The top ten clones hold more than 4.5% of a sample with about 80,000 clones, more than 80% of them seen once. The material sequenced was CD4+ or CD8+ T cells sorted from blood, taken in a trial of the OX40 agonist ivuxolimab. The receptors originated from an adult with an advanced solid tumor such as melanoma, head and neck, liver or kidney cancer.

V is TRBV5-4 and J is TRBJ2-1; D is perhaps TRBD2 (5 bases). This CDR3 contains 14 residues. From germline, CDR1 is SGHNT and CDR2 YYREEE (reference sequence). With 1 base removed from V and 6 bases from J, the gap between germline ends came to 11 bases. CDR3 region: CASSLRGRVNEQFF. The DNA of the CDR3 is TGTGCCAGCAGCTTGCGGGGTAGGGTCAATGAGCAGTTCTTC. The entire variable domain, with the rest obtained from reference TRBV5-4 and TRBJ2-1, is as follows: ETGVTQSPTHLIKTRGQQVTLRCSSQSGHNTVSWYQQALGQGPQFIFQYYREEENGRGNFPPRFSGLQFPNYSSELNVNALELDDSALYLCASSLRGRVNEQFFGPGTRLTVL.

The rearrangement joins TRBV7-9 to TRBJ1-1; D is uncertain. From germline, CDR1 is SEHNR and CDR2 FQNEAQ (reference sequence). CDR3 length: 12 amino acids. The ends were cut back, 4 bases at V and 1 base at J, with 4 bases in the middle. CDR3 amino acids: CASSSQNTEAFF. The CDR3 nucleotides are TGTGCCAGCAGCTCCCAGAACACTGAAGCTTTCTTT.

The gene calls are TRBV28 and TRBJ1-1; 7 bases map to TRBD1. The CDR3 has 16 amino acids. V lost 4 bases, J lost 1 base, and 9 bases stayed unmatched. Germline CDR1 and CDR2: MDHEN and SYDVKM. The DNA for the CDR3 is TGTGCCAGCAGTTCAGGGACAGTTGGCGCGAACACTGAAGCTTTCTTT. Translated, it gives CASSSGTVGANTEAFF.

J is TRBJ2-3 and V is TRBV7-3, with D possibly matching TRBD1 (6 bases). V lost 4 bases and J 8 bases, leaving 13 bases between the germline ends. CDR3 length equals 13 residues. Germline V lookup: CDR1 SGHTA, CDR2 FQGTGA. CDR3 DNA sequence: TGTGCCAGCAGCTCAGGACAGCACGGTACGCAGTATTTT. This encodes CASSSGQHGTQYF.

This sequence joins TRBV9 and TRBJ2-1; D is possibly TRBD2 (6 bases). CDR3 length: 13 residues. CDR1 is SGDLS, CDR2 YYNGEE, per germline. Trimming cost V 0 bases and J 11 bases, with 12 bases left between them. The chain's CDR3 is CASSVARLEQQFF. CDR3 sequence (DNA): TGTGCCAGCAGCGTAGCCCGACTAGAGCAGCAGTTCTTC.

The chain employs TRBV28 and TRBJ2-1; TRBD2 matches at 8 bases. The CDR3 runs 15 residues. The germline CDR1 and CDR2 sequences are MDHEN and SYDVKM. V dropped 6 bases and J dropped 2; count of bases not matched to a gene: 6. The CDR3 region has the DNA TGTGCCAGCAGGACGGGGGGGGCCACCTACAATGAGCAGTTCTTC. This gives the protein CASRTGGATYNEQFF.

This chain connects TRBV5-1 to TRBJ2-3, with 9 bases lining up with TRBD2. V lost 6 bases, J lost 5 bases, and 10 bases stayed unmatched. This CDR3 contains 15 residues. Germline assignment: CDR1 SGHRS and CDR2 YFSETQ. The CDR3 loop is CASTPIAGVGDTQYF. Written as DNA, the CDR3 is TGCGCCAGCACCCCAATAGCGGGAGTAGGAGATACGCAGTATTTT.

J is TRBJ1-1 and V is TRBV5-1; D call uncertain. V lost 2 bases and J lost 0, with 8 bases in between. The CDR3 is 14 residues long. Germline loops: CDR1 SGHRS, CDR2 YFSETQ. The CDR3 coding sequence is TGCGCCAGCAGCTTATTGACCATGAACACTGAAGCTTTCTTT. Translated, it gives CASSLLTMNTEAFF.